The T cell receptor (beta chain) under discussion was sequenced for a study of T cell responses to AZD1222 COVID-19 vaccine. Whole-study findings and limits: Sampling that yielded the repertoires occurred only after the peak T cell response. Mapped onto spike, vaccine-associated CD4 TCRs spanned it and were dominant at 160-218 and 743-854.

As regards this clone: What it recognizes is unknown.

The CDR3 contains 16 residues. V lost 3 bases, J lost 8 bases, and 13 bases stayed unmatched. Germline V CDR1 and CDR2: MGHRA, YSYEKL. The method was immunoSEQ multiplex PCR; TCRdb's version includes in-frame clones alone and lacks a portion of them. Of over 150,000 clones in the sample, approximately 92% were seen once. V is TRBV4-1 and J is TRBJ1-2; 9 bases align to TRBD1. The clonotype comes from an adult in good health. The material was peripheral blood, obtained on day 0 of AZD1222 vaccination. CDR3 region: CASSQPRQGVEGGYTF. The CDR3 nucleotides are TGCGCCAGCAGCCAGCCGCGACAGGGGGTAGAGGGCGGCTACACCTTC.